One and the same sample provided the 28 T cell receptor beta chains below, sequenced in a study of blood T cell repertoires in COVID-19. The data were produced by immunoSEQ multiplex PCR, yet TCRdb's version contains in-frame clones alone and is incomplete. The data show approximately 100,000 clones, roughly four fifths seen once. The sequencing input was peripheral blood. The source of these receptors is a man aged 70-80 years with acute or convalescent COVID-19.

The chain carries TRBV28 and TRBJ2-2, with D tentatively TRBD1 (5 bases). Germline V gene data show CDR1 as MDHEN and CDR2 as SYDVKM. V dropped 2 bases and J dropped 1 base, with 5 bases sitting between them. The CDR3 covers 14 residues. The CDR3 DNA follows: TGTGCCAGCAGTTTAGGACAGAACACCGGGGAGCTGTTTTTT. Translating it yields CASSLGQNTGELFF.

The J gene is TRBJ2-3, the V gene TRBV7-3; D is undetermined. CDR1 is SGHTA and CDR2 is FQGTGA in the germline V gene. Trimming cost V 7 bases and J 1 base, with 6 bases left between them. This CDR3 is built from 12 residues. The CDR3 sequence: CASTPGTDTQYF. CDR3 nucleotides: TGTGCCAGCACCCCGGGCACAGATACGCAGTATTTT.

V usage is TRBV5-6 and J usage is TRBJ1-2; the D gene is possibly TRBD1 (6 bases). The CDR3 length is 17 residues. CDR1 is SGHDT, CDR2 YYEEEE, per germline. Between the trimmed V and J ends, which lost 2 bases and 3 bases, there was a span of 20 bases. The CDR3 bases are TGTGCCAGCAGCTTCGAGTTATTAACAGGGTACCACTATGGCTACACCTTC. Its translation: CASSFELLTGYHYGYTF.

The chain uses TRBV24-1 and TRBJ2-1, with a tentative D call TRBD1 (6 bases). This CDR3 contains 16 residues. V was shortened by 1 base and J by 9 bases, with 18 bases between the two germline ends. Looked up from germline, CDR1 is KGHDR and CDR2 is SFDVKD. The CDR3 loop reads CATSDLSPTGIREQFF. CDR3 DNA: TGTGCCACCAGTGATTTATCCCCCACAGGGATTCGTGAGCAGTTCTTC.

The CDR3, as DNA: TGTGCCAGTAGTACCCCTCCCCTATACGAGCAGTACTTC. It translates to CASSTPPLYEQYF. The chain combines TRBV19 with TRBJ2-7; no definite D call. The CDR3 length is 13 residues. Per the germline V gene, CDR1 is LNHDA and CDR2 is SQIVND (reference sequence). V lost 4 bases and J 4 bases, leaving 11 bases between the germline ends.

For the CDR3, the DNA is TGTGCCAGTAGTATAGAAGGTCCGGTAAGAGACACCCAGAATCAGCCCCAGCATTTT. It codes for CASSIEGPVRDTQNQPQHF. This chain uses TRBV19 with TRBJ1-5; D gene uncertain. The V end lost 0 bases, the J end lost 4 bases, and 22 bases lay between the germline ends. Looked up from germline, CDR1 is LNHDA and CDR2 is SQIVND (reference sequence). This CDR3 is 19 amino acids long.

CDR3 residues: CASSSTGKTEAFF. The CDR3 DNA reads TGTGCCAGCAGCTCGACAGGGAAGACTGAAGCTTTCTTT. The V and J genes are TRBV7-3 and TRBJ1-1; TRBD1 matches 7 bases. The CDR3 is 13 amino acids. Germline CDR1 and CDR2: SGHTA and FQGTGA. Losses at the gene ends were 4 bases for V and 5 bases for J; bases not matched to a gene: 4.

The chain has TRBV5-4 and TRBJ1-2; 11 bases align to TRBD1. There are 16 residues in the CDR3. The ends lost 2 bases at V and 2 bases at J; junction bases unmatched: 5. Germline CDR1 reads SGHNT; CDR2 reads YYREEE (reference sequence). The CDR3 loop reads CASSLGQGARNYGYTF. CDR3 bases: TGTGCCAGCAGCTTAGGACAGGGGGCGCGAAACTATGGCTACACCTTC.

The chain has TRBV6-5 and TRBJ1-5, with D possibly TRBD1 on 5 matching bases. There are 15 residues in the CDR3. Germline V lookup: CDR1 MNHEY, CDR2 SVGAGI. Deletions cut 6 bases from V and 3 bases from J, with 15 bases between. CDR3 in amino acids: CASSPYFRDNQPQHF. The CDR3 DNA reads as TGTGCCAGCAGCCCGTACTTCAGGGACAATCAGCCCCAGCATTTT.

V gene TRBV7-9 combines with J gene TRBJ2-1; the D is unclear. This CDR3 contains 16 residues. Germline V CDR1 and CDR2: SEHNR, FQNEAQ (reference sequence). V was shortened by 2 bases and J by 10 bases, with 21 bases between the two germline ends. The CDR3: CASSLSNYPSELEQFF. Written as DNA, the CDR3 is TGTGCCAGCAGCTTATCCAACTACCCCTCAGAACTAGAGCAGTTCTTC.

The chain uses TRBV12-5 and TRBJ1-1; TRBD1 agrees at 8 bases. Losses at the gene ends were 1 base for V and 5 bases for J; bases not matched to a gene: 3. Germline-derived CDR1 and CDR2 are LGHNT and FRNRAP. This CDR3 comprises 14 residues. The CDR3 spells CASGLGQGWTEAFF. CDR3 bases: TGTGCTAGTGGTTTGGGACAGGGGTGGACTGAAGCTTTCTTT.

This chain uses TRBV28 with TRBJ1-5; 7 nucleotides agree with TRBD1. The CDR3 length is 16 residues. The junction had 7 bases not matched to a gene; V was cut back by 5 bases and J by 0 bases. CDR1 and CDR2 (germline): MDHEN, SYDVKM. Here the CDR3 reads CASSASGTDSNQPQHF. DNA of the CDR3: TGTGCCAGCAGTGCCTCCGGGACAGATAGCAATCAGCCCCAGCATTTT.

The CDR3 spells CSVVASSGNTIYF. The CDR3 region has the DNA TGCAGCGTTGTGGCCAGCTCTGGAAACACCATATATTTT. The V call is TRBV29-1, the J call TRBJ1-3; no definite D call. Germline V gene lookup returns CDR1 SQVTM and CDR2 ANQGSEA. Trimming pared 4 bases from V and 0 bases from J, leaving 7 bases between. The CDR3 is made up of 13 amino acids.

CDR3 sequence: CASSSETGLNSPLHF. The CDR3 bases are TGTGCCAGCAGTTCCGAGACAGGGTTAAATTCACCCCTCCACTTT. The chain is built from TRBV27 and TRBJ1-6; 7 bases line up with TRBD1. This CDR3 is built from 15 residues. Per germline, CDR1 MNHEY and CDR2 SMNVEV (reference sequence). V dropped 4 bases and J dropped 7; count of bases not matched to a gene: 7.

The sample holds a few counts of this clone. This chain joins TRBV7-9 and TRBJ1-5; D gene ambiguous. The CDR3 has 14 amino acids. The germline CDR1 and CDR2 sequences are SEHNR and FQNEAQ (reference sequence). V lost 5 bases and J lost 5, with 13 bases in between. The CDR3 region is CASSEGGSYQPQHF. In DNA form, the CDR3 reads TGTGCCAGCAGCGAGGGCGGGAGCTATCAGCCCCAGCATTTT. The variable domain in full, with the rest retrieved from reference TRBV7-9 and TRBJ1-5, is DTGVSQNPRHKITKRGQNVTFRCDPISEHNRLYWYRQTLGQGPEFLTYFQNEAQLEKSRLLSDRFSAERPKGSFSTLEIQRTEQGDSAMYLCASSEGGSYQPQHFGDGTRLSIL.

V is TRBV9 and J is TRBJ2-1; 7 nucleotides line up with TRBD2. V trimming: 0 bases; J trimming: 4 bases; junction bases outside the gene matches: 4. Germline CDR1 SGDLS, CDR2 YYNGEE. This CDR3 region has 15 residues. The CDR3 bases are TGTGCCAGCAGCGTAGAGGGAGGGCCGTACAATGAGCAGTTCTTC. Amino acid sequence: CASSVEGGPYNEQFF.

This clone appeared a few times. J is TRBJ2-1 and V is TRBV5-4, with 9 bases lining up with TRBD1. Germline values: CDR1 SGHNT, CDR2 YYREEE (reference sequence). Trimming at V came to 0 bases and at J to 2 bases, leaving 3 bases not matched to a gene. The CDR3 is made up of 16 amino acids. The CDR3 sequence is CASSLGQGVPYNEQFF. CDR3 coding DNA: TGTGCCAGCAGCTTGGGACAGGGGGTGCCCTACAATGAGCAGTTCTTC.

The V gene is TRBV6-1, the J gene TRBJ1-1; weak D call: TRBD1 (6 bases). Germline V lookup: CDR1 MNHNS, CDR2 SASEGT. V lost 3 bases, J lost 0 bases, and 11 bases lay in between. The CDR3 has 15 residues. The CDR3 reads CASSDPGHLNTEAFF. CDR3 nucleotide sequence: TGTGCCAGCAGTGACCCGGGACACTTGAACACTGAAGCTTTCTTT.

The genes are TRBV5-1 and TRBJ1-1; a possible D gene is TRBD1 (6 bases). Germline V gene sequence: CDR1 SGHRS, CDR2 YFSETQ. The germline V and J ends were trimmed by 6 bases and 0 bases, with 21 bases remaining between them. This CDR3 region has 17 residues. The CDR3 DNA reads TGCGCCAGCACCCCTCAGGGGACACAAGGATTGAACACTGAAGCTTTCTTT. It encodes CASTPQGTQGLNTEAFF.

The chain couples TRBV11-3 to TRBJ2-1, with unresolved D. Germline CDR1 and CDR2: SGHNT and YENEEA. V lost 3 bases, J lost 0 bases, and 9 bases lay in between. There are 15 residues in the CDR3. The CDR3 DNA follows: TGTGCCAGCAGCTTGCGCGGTGACTCCTACAATGAGCAGTTCTTC. Its protein product is CASSLRGDSYNEQFF.

V is TRBV28 and J is TRBJ1-4, with 9 bases fitting TRBD1. CDR3 length: 17 amino acids. Germline assignment: CDR1 MDHEN and CDR2 SYDVKM. The V gene end was trimmed by 4 bases and the J gene end by 2 bases; junction bases not matched to a gene: 8. The CDR3 is CASSSIDRGVTNEKLFF. CDR3 nucleotides: TGTGCCAGCAGTTCGATAGACAGGGGGGTTACTAATGAAAAACTGTTTTTT.

Comments on this clone: A read error is likely, as this CDR3 ends without the conserved phenylalanine or tryptophan. It is unclear where the CDR3 begins or ends on the DNA, so no DNA is shown, and the CDR3 is as TCRdb lists it. This chain connects TRBV2 to TRBJ1-2; TRBD1 is the table's D call, not checked against the DNA. CDR1 and CDR2 (germline): SNHLY, FYNNEI. A total of 14 residues make up the CDR3, ends included. CDR3 protein: CASSERLRDRIFFV.

The chain couples TRBV7-9 to TRBJ2-1; 7 positions match TRBD2. The CDR3 covers 15 residues. J gave up 6 bases and V 8 bases, and 13 bases lay outside the gene matches. CDR1 SEHNR and CDR2 FQNEAQ come from the germline V gene (reference sequence). CDR3 nucleotide sequence: TGTGCCAGCCTCGAGGGGCTAGCGGAGGGCAATGAGCAGTTCTTC. It is translated as CASLEGLAEGNEQFF.

The chain is built from TRBV9 and TRBJ1-4; D not resolved. This CDR3 spans 15 amino acids. CDR1 is SGDLS, CDR2 YYNGEE, per germline. Trimming left V 4 bases short and J 10 bases short, with 20 bases between. In nucleotides, the CDR3 is TGTGCCAGCAGCTCGGATGGGAGGGATCTAGGAAAACTGTTTTTT. This gives the protein CASSSDGRDLGKLFF.

The V gene is TRBV4-2, the J gene TRBJ2-5; tentative D call: TRBD2 (5 bases). This CDR3 comprises 12 residues. Trimming removed 1 base at V and 5 bases at J, with 5 bases between. CDR1 LGHNA and CDR2 YNFKEQ come from the germline V gene. CDR3 sequence (DNA): TGTGCCAGCAGCCAAGGAGGGGAGACCCAGTACTTC. This translates into CASSQGGETQYF.

The CDR3 DNA reads TGTGCCAGCAGCAGGACCGGAGGGCAGCCCCAGCATTTT. Amino acids: CASSRTGGQPQHF. The V call is TRBV3-1 (or the pseudogene TRBV3-2), the J call TRBJ1-5; D call uncertain. This CDR3 region has 13 residues. V lost 5 bases, J lost 7 bases, and 12 bases lay in between. Germline values: CDR1 LGHDT, CDR2 YNNKEL (reference sequence).

The rearrangement links TRBV3-1 (or the pseudogene TRBV3-2) to TRBJ2-5, with a tentative D call TRBD2 (6 bases). Germline V gives CDR1 LGHDT, CDR2 YNNKEL (reference sequence). The length of the CDR3 is 14 residues. The ends were cut back, 2 bases at V and 5 bases at J, with 12 bases in the middle. CDR3 nucleotides: TGTGCCAGCAGCCAAATGCTAGCGACGGAGACCCAGTACTTC. Protein product: CASSQMLATETQYF.

The V call is TRBV7-6, the J call TRBJ2-3, with 10 nucleotides matching TRBD1. Germline V gene data show CDR1 as SGHVS and CDR2 as FNYEAQ. With 5 bases clipped from V and 5 bases from J, the junction kept 10 bases outside the gene matches. The CDR3 length is 16 residues. The DNA of the CDR3 is TGTGCCAGCAGCCCCCGACAGGGGGCCTCACAAGATACGCAGTATTTT. Protein: CASSPRQGASQDTQYF. The variable domain in full, with the rest retrieved from reference TRBV7-6 and TRBJ2-3, is GAGVSQSPRYKVTKRGQDVALRCDPISGHVSLYWYRQALGQGPEFLTYFNYEAQQDKSGLPNDRFSAERPEGSISTLTIQRTEQRDSAMYRCASSPRQGASQDTQYFGPGTRLTVL.